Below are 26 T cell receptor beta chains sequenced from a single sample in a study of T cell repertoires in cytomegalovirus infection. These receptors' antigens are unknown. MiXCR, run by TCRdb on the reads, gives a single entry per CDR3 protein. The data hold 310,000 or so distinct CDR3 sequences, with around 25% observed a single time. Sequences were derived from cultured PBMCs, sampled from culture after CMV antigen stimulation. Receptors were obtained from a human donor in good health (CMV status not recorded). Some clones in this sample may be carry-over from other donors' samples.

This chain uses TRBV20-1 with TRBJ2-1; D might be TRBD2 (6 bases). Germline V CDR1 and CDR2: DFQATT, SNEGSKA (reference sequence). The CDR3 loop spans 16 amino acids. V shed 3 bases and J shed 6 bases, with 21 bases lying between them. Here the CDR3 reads CSARAARLASTNEQFF. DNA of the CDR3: TGCAGTGCTAGGGCCGCTCGCCTAGCGAGCACCAATGAGCAGTTCTTC.

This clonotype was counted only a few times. The CDR3 DNA reads as TGTGCCAGTAGTATAACCCCAGGGGCGGGTTCCTACAATGAGCAGTTCTTC. Protein product: CASSITPGAGSYNEQFF. The chain uses TRBV19 and TRBJ2-1; TRBD1 is a possible D gene (6 bases). Trimming left V 2 bases short and J 1 base short, with 15 bases between. The CDR3 is 17 residues long. Germline-derived CDR1 and CDR2 are LNHDA and SQIVND (reference sequence).

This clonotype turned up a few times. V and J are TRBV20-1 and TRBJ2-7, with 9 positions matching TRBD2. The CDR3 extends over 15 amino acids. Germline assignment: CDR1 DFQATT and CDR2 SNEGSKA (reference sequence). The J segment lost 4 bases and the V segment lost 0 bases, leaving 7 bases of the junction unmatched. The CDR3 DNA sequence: TGCAGTGCTAGAGATAGGGCGGGAGGGTGGTACGAGCAGTACTTC. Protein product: CSARDRAGGWYEQYF.

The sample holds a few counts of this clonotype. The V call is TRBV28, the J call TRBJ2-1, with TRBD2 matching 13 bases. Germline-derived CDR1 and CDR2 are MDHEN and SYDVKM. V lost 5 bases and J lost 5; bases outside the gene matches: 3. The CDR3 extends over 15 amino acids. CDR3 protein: CASSRGTSGNNEQFF. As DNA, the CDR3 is TGTGCCAGCAGTCGGGGGACTAGCGGGAACAATGAGCAGTTCTTC.

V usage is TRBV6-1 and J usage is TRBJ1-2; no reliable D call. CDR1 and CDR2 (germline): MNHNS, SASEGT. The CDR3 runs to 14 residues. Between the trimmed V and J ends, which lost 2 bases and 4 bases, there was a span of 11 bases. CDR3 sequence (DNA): TGTGCCAGCAGTGAATGGTTGGAAGTCTATGGCTACACCTTC. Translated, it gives CASSEWLEVYGYTF.

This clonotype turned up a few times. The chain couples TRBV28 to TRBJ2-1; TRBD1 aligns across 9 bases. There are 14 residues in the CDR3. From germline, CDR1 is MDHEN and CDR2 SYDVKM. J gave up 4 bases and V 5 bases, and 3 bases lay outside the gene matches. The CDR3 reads CASSMGQGYNEQFF. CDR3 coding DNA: TGTGCCAGCAGTATGGGACAGGGTTACAATGAGCAGTTCTTC.

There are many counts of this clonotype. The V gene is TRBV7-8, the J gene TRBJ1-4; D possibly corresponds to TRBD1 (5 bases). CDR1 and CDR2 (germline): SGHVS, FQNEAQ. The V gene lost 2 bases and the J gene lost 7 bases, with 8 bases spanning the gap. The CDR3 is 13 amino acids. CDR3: CASSLIRVEKLFF. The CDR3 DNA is TGTGCCAGCAGCTTAATCAGGGTTGAAAAACTGTTTTTT.

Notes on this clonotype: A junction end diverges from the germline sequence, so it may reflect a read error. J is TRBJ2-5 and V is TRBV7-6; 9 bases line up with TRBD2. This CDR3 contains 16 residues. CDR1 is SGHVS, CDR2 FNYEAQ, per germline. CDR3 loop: CASSLERTSVEETQYF. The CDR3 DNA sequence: TGTGCTAGCAGCTTAGAACGGACTAGCGTTGAAGAGACCCAGTACTTC.

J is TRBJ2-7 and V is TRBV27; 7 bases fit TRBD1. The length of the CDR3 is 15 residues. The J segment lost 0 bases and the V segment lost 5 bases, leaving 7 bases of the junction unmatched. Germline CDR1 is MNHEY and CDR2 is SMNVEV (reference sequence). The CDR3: CASSPRQGVSYEQYF. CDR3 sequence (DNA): TGTGCCAGCAGTCCAAGACAGGGCGTCTCCTACGAGCAGTACTTC.

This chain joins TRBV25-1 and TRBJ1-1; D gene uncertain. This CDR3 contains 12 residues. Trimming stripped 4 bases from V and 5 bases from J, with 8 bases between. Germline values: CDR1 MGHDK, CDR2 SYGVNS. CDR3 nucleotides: TGTGCCAGCAGTGCGGGCCGGACTGAAGCTTTCTTT. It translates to CASSAGRTEAFF.

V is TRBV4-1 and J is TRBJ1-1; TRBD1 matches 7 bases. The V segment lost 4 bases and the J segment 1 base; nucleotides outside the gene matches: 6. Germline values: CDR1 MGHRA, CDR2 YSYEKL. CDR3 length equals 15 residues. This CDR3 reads CASSLREGANTEAFF. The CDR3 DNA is TGCGCCAGCAGCCTCCGAGAGGGGGCGAACACTGAAGCTTTCTTT.

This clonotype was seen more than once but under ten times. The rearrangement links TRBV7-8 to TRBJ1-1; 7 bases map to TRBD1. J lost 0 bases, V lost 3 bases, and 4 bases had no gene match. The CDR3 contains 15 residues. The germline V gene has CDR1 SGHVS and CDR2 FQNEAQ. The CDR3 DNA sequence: TGTGCCAGCAGCTTGGAGACAGGGTTGAACACTGAAGCTTTCTTT. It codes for CASSLETGLNTEAFF.

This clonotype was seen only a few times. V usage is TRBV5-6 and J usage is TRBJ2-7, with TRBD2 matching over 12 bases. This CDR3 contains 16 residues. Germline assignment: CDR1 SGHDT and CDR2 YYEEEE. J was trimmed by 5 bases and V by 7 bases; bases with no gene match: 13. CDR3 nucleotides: TGTGCCAGCGGAAGACTAGCGGGAGAAGGTTTGGACGAGCAGTACGTC. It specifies CASGRLAGEGLDEQYV.

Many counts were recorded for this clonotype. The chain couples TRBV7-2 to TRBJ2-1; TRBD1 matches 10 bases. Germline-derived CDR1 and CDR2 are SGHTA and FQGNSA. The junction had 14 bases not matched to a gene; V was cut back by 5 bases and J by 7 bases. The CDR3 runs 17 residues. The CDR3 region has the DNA TGTGCCAGCAGCGGAGGGACAGGGGTCAAGGGGTTGAATGAGCAGTTCTTC. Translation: CASSGGTGVKGLNEQFF.

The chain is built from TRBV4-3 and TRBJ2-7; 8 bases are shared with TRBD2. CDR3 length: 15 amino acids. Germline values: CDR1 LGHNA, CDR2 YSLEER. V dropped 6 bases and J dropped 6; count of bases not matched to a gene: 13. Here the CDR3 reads CASRLERTSSSEQYF. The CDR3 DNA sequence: TGCGCCAGCAGACTAGAGAGGACTAGCTCGAGCGAGCAGTACTTC.

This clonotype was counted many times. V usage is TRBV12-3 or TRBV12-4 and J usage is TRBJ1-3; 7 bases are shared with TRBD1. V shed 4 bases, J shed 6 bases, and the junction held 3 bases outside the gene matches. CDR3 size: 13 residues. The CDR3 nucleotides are TGTGCCAGCAGTTCGGGACAGATAAACACCATATATTTT. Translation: CASSSGQINTIYF.

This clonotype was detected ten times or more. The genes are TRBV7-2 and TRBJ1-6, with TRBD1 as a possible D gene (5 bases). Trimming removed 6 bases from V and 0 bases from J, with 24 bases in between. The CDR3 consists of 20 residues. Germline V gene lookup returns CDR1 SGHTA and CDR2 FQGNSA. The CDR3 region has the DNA TGTGCCAGCAGTCTTAGGTCCGGGACCGGTATCGACTCCTATAATTCACCCCTCCACTTT. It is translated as CASSLRSGTGIDSYNSPLHF. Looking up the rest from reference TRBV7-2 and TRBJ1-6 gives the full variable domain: GAGVSQSPSNKVTEKGKDVELRCDPISGHTALYWYRQSLGQGLEFLIYFQGNSAPDKSGLPSDRFSAERTGGSVSTLTIQRTQQEDSAVYLCASSLRSGTGIDSYNSPLHFGNGTRLTVT.

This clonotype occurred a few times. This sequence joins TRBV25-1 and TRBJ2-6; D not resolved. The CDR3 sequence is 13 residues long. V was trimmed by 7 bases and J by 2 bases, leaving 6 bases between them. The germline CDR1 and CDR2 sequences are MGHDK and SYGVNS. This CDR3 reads CASTEAGANVLTF. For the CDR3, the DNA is TGTGCCAGCACCGAGGCTGGGGCCAACGTCCTGACTTTC.

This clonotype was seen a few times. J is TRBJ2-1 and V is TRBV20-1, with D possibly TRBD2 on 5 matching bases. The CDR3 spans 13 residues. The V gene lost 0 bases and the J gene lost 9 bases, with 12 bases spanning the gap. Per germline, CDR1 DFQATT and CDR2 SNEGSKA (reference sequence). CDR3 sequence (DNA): TGCAGTGCTAGAGAAATTACGGGGTTTGAGCAGTTCTTC. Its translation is CSAREITGFEQFF.

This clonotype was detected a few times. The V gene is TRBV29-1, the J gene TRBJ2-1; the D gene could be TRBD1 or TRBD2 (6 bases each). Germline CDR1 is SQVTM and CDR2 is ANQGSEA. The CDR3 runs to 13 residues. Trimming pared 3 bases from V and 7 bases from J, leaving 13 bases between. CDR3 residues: CSVDAQGGNEQFF. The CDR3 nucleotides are TGCAGCGTTGATGCACAGGGAGGAAATGAGCAGTTCTTC.

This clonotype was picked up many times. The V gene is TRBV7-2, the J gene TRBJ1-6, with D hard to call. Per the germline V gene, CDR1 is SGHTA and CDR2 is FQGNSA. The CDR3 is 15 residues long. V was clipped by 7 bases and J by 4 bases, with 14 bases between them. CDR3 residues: CASILRVGYNSPLHF. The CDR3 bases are TGTGCCAGCATCCTGAGGGTCGGATATAATTCACCCCTCCACTTT.

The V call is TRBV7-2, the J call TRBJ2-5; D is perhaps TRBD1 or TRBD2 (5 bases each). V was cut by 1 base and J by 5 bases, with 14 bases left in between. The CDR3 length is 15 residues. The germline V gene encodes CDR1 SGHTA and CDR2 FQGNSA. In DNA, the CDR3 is TGTGCCAGCAGCTTAGTAGAGGGGACCGGGGAGACCCAGTACTTC. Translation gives CASSLVEGTGETQYF.

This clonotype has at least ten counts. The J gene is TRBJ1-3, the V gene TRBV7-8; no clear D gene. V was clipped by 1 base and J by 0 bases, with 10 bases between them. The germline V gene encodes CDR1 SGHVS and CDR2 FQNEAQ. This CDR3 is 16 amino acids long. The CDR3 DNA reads TGTGCCAGCAGCTTAGTACGGCGTTCCTCTGGAAACACCATATATTTT. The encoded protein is CASSLVRRSSGNTIYF.

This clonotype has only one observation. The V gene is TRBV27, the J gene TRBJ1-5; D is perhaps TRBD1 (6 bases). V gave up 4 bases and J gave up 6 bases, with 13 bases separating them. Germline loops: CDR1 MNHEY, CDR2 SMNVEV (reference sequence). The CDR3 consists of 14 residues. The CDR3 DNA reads TGTGCCAGCAGTTCGTCAGGGGTCACTCAGCCCCAGCATTTT. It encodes CASSSSGVTQPQHF.

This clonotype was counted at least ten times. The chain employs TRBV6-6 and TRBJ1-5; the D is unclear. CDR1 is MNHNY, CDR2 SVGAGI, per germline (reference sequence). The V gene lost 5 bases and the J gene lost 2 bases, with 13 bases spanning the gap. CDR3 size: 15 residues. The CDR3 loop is CASSMGLPGNQPQHF. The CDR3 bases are TGTGCCAGCAGTATGGGCCTCCCCGGCAATCAGCCCCAGCATTTT.

CDR3 DNA: TGTGCCAGCAGCTTAGATGGCCTCTCCACAGATACGCAGTATTTT. This translates into CASSLDGLSTDTQYF. The chain combines TRBV11-2 with TRBJ2-3; D is unclear. V lost 0 bases and J 2 bases, leaving 9 bases between the germline ends. Germline values: CDR1 SGHAT, CDR2 FQNNGV. This CDR3 spans 15 amino acids.